This T cell receptor (beta chain) stems from a study of cytomegalovirus exposure and HLA in healthy donors. CDR3 length: 13 residues. V lost 8 bases and J lost 4; bases outside the gene matches: 2. Germline V gene sequence: CDR1 MDHEN, CDR2 SYDVKM. Vbeta (60) and Jbeta (13) primers were used in the PCR. Some clones are missing from TCRdb's copy, which holds only in-frame ones; the method was immunoSEQ multiplex PCR. Counted here are 90,000 to 110,000 clones, 12% occurring once; the ten biggest clones make up roughly 16%. In the case of this clone: Its antigen is not known.

Study findings and constraints: V- and J-gene trimming in TCR beta was tied to a missense DCLRE1C variant by an analysis performed later.

The receptor was derived from a man between 35 and 55 years old in good health and CMV-seropositive. The V gene is TRBV28, the J gene TRBJ2-2; 9 positions agree with TRBD2. The sample was PBMCs. The CDR3 DNA reads as TGTGCCAGCCAGCGGGAGGCCACCGGGGAGCTGTTTTTT. Residues: CASQREATGELFF.